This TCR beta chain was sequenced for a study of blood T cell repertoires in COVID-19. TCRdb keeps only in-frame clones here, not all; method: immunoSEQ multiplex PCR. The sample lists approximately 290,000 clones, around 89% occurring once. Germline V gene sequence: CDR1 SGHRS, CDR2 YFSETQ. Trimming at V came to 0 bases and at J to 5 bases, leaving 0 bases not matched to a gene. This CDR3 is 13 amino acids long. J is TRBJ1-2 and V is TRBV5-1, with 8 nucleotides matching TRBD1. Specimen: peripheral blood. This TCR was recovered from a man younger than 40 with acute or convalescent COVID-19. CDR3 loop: CASSLDRGYGYTF. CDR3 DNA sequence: TGCGCCAGCAGCTTGGACAGGGGGTATGGCTACACCTTC.